One sample yielded the 25 T cell receptor beta chains listed below, sequenced in a study of blood T cells in healthy people across ages. Then a second PCR, running about 6 to 12 cycles, was carried out with a sample-barcoded 5' primer and a J-beta primer mix. Using its own MiXCR run on the 5' RACE reads, TCRdb lists one record per CDR3 protein. The sample lists about 2 million distinct CDR3 sequences, roughly 52% occurring once. Sequencing used blood. These receptors were collected from a woman aged 40 to 50 in good health.

Notes on this clonotype: Relative to the germline gene, one junction end is altered; a read error may explain this. This chain connects TRBV4-1 to TRBJ2-7; maybe TRBD2 (5 bases). Judging by the DNA end, TRBJ2-5 fits better; the J call may be wrong. The CDR3 is made up of 14 amino acids. Germline CDR1 MGHRA, CDR2 YSYEKL. The CDR3 region is CASNQGLTAETQYF. CDR3 sequence (DNA): TGCGCCAGCAACCAAGGACTGACCGCAGAGACCCAGTACTTC.

The V call is TRBV20-1, the J call TRBJ1-1, with D possibly matching TRBD1 (5 bases). CDR1 is DFQATT, CDR2 SNEGSKA, per germline (reference sequence). CDR3 length equals 11 residues. V lost 4 bases and J lost 11, with 14 bases in between. Here the CDR3 DNA reads TGCAGTGCTATCACAGGAATAATTGCTTTCTTT. Translated: CSAITGIIAFF.

This clonotype appeared a few times. The V gene is TRBV24-1, the J gene TRBJ2-3; 8 bases line up with TRBD2. The trim removed 1 base at V and 1 base at J, leaving 6 bases unmatched. CDR3 size: 17 residues. Looked up from germline, CDR1 is KGHDR and CDR2 is SFDVKD. CDR3 DNA: TGTGCCACCAGTGATTTCGGGGCGGGGGGCGGCACAGATACGCAGTATTTT. It codes for CATSDFGAGGGTDTQYF.

CDR3 amino acids: CASSPETGGFGNQPQHF. CDR3 sequence (DNA): TGTGCCAGCAGCCCGGAGACAGGGGGTTTTGGCAATCAGCCCCAGCATTTT. The chain combines TRBV7-9 with TRBJ1-5, with TRBD1 matching over 9 bases. CDR3 length: 17 residues. Germline CDR1 reads SEHNR; CDR2 reads FQNEAQ (reference sequence). The J segment lost 2 bases and the V segment lost 5 bases, leaving 10 bases of the junction unmatched.

The CDR3 is CASSQQGTGFTDTQYF. The DNA of the CDR3 is TGTGCCAGCAGTCAACAAGGGACAGGGTTCACAGATACGCAGTATTTT. The rearrangement uses TRBV7-2 and TRBJ2-3; 9 bases are a match to TRBD1. This CDR3 has 16 amino acids. CDR1 SGHTA and CDR2 FQGNSA come from the germline V gene. Trimming took 6 bases from V and 2 from J; bases not matched to a gene: 9.

CDR3 DNA sequence: TGCAGTGCTAGAGATCTCTGGGGTCCCCTTGATACGCAGTATTTT. It is translated as CSARDLWGPLDTQYF. The V call is TRBV20-1, the J call TRBJ2-3; D remains ambiguous. V was cut by 0 bases and J by 6 bases, with 16 bases left in between. This CDR3 contains 15 residues. Germline CDR1 DFQATT, CDR2 SNEGSKA (reference sequence).

The chain joins TRBV5-8 to TRBJ1-1, with TRBD1 as a possible D gene (6 bases). V lost 6 bases and J 0 bases, leaving 15 bases between the germline ends. This CDR3 is 15 amino acids long. Germline loops: CDR1 SGHTS, CDR2 YDEGEE. This chain's CDR3 is CASIKPGQMNTEAFF. The CDR3 DNA sequence: TGTGCCAGCATCAAACCCGGACAGATGAACACTGAAGCTTTCTTT.

The chain links TRBV4-2 to TRBJ1-2; D gene ambiguous. The CDR3 has 13 amino acids. Trimming stripped 0 bases from V and 5 bases from J, with 7 bases between. From germline, CDR1 is LGHNA and CDR2 YNFKEQ. The CDR3 region is CASSQEAEYGYTF. CDR3 nucleotides: TGTGCCAGCAGCCAAGAAGCCGAGTATGGCTACACCTTC.

This clonotype occurred a few times. The chain couples TRBV7-2 to TRBJ2-5; 10 bases are shared with TRBD1. V was pared by 7 bases and J by 5 bases, with 7 bases of the junction left unmatched. CDR3 size: 14 residues. The germline V gene has CDR1 SGHTA and CDR2 FQGNSA. The CDR3 loop reads CASTRDRGSETQYF. The CDR3 DNA sequence: TGTGCCAGCACCCGGGACAGGGGTTCGGAGACCCAGTACTTC. Drawing the rest from reference TRBV7-2 and TRBJ2-5, the complete variable domain is GAGVSQSPSNKVTEKGKDVELRCDPISGHTALYWYRQSLGQGLEFLIYFQGNSAPDKSGLPSDRFSAERTGGSVSTLTIQRTQQEDSAVYLCASTRDRGSETQYFGPGTRLLVL.

The chain recombines TRBV7-2 with TRBJ2-1; D is possibly TRBD2 (6 bases). Per germline, CDR1 SGHTA and CDR2 FQGNSA. CDR3 length: 16 amino acids. Trimming left V 1 base short and J 7 bases short, with 17 bases between. The CDR3 nucleotides read TGTGCCAGCAGCTTAGGCCTAGCGAGGGTTGGGAATGAGCAGTTCTTC. Amino acids: CASSLGLARVGNEQFF.

This chain links TRBV4-3 with TRBJ2-5; 7 bases fit TRBD1. Losses at the gene ends were 11 bases for V and 4 bases for J; bases not matched to a gene: 10. Looked up from germline, CDR1 is LGHNA and CDR2 is YSLEER. CDR3 length: 13 amino acids. For the CDR3, the DNA is TGCGCCGGTCGACAGGGACGAAGAGAGACCCAGTACTTC. Protein sequence: CAGRQGRRETQYF.

This clonotype was detected a few times. The genes are TRBV4-1 and TRBJ2-7; D call uncertain. The V end lost 2 bases, the J end lost 6 bases, and 11 bases lay between the germline ends. Looked up from germline, CDR1 is MGHRA and CDR2 is YSYEKL. The CDR3 is 13 amino acids. The CDR3 DNA is TGCGCCAGCAGCCAATCTAGGAGCAGCGAGCAGTACTTC. Its protein is CASSQSRSSEQYF.

The V gene is TRBV28, the J gene TRBJ2-4; tentative D call: TRBD1 (5 bases). The closer fit of TRBJ2-7 to the DNA end suggests the J call may be wrong. Germline V gene lookup returns CDR1 MDHEN and CDR2 SYDVKM. CDR3 size: 14 residues. The CDR3 DNA is TGTGCCAGCAGTTTAAGCCAGGGCAATTACGAGCAGTACTTC. Amino acids: CASSLSQGNYEQYF.

The J gene is TRBJ2-1, the V gene TRBV28; D gene unclear. TRBJ2-7 matches the DNA end more closely, so the J call is doubtful. CDR1 and CDR2 (germline): MDHEN, SYDVKM. CDR3 length equals 12 residues. The CDR3 DNA follows: TGTGCCAGCAGTCAAAAATACAATGAGCAGTACTTC. Amino acids: CASSQKYNEQYF.

The chain uses TRBV28 and TRBJ2-3; 11 bases line up with TRBD2. V lost 5 bases, J lost 6 bases, and 10 bases stayed unmatched. This CDR3 contains 16 residues. Germline-derived CDR1 and CDR2 are MDHEN and SYDVKM. This chain's CDR3 is CASSLLTSGVLDTQYF. The CDR3 DNA reads as TGTGCCAGCAGTCTGCTGACTAGCGGGGTTCTTGATACGCAGTATTTT.

The chain combines TRBV24-1 with TRBJ1-2, with D hard to call. V lost 4 bases to trimming and J lost 7 bases, with 12 bases between them. The germline V gene has CDR1 KGHDR and CDR2 SFDVKD. The CDR3 is 13 amino acids. The CDR3, as DNA: TGTGCCACCAGTGAGCCGCCTTTTGGTGGCTACACCTTC. The encoded protein is CATSEPPFGGYTF.

This clonotype appeared a few times. This rearrangement joins TRBV9 to TRBJ2-5, with D possibly matching TRBD2 (5 bases). Germline lookup yields CDR1 SGDLS and CDR2 YYNGEE. V was shortened by 4 bases and J by 2 bases, with 12 bases between the two germline ends. This CDR3 spans 14 amino acids. The CDR3 DNA is TGTGCCAGCAGCACCTACCGGGAACAAGAGACCCAGTACTTC. Its protein product is CASSTYREQETQYF.

Turning to this clonotype: A junction boundary mismatches the germline segment, possibly from a read error. CDR3 nucleotide sequence: TGTGCCAACAGCTCGGGCCTTAGCGGGGGAAATGAGCAGTTCTTC. Protein product: CANSSGLSGGNEQFF. The rearrangement uses TRBV11-2 and TRBJ2-1, with 9 bases lining up with TRBD2. Looked up from germline, CDR1 is SGHAT and CDR2 is FQNNGV. This CDR3 comprises 15 residues. Based on the CDR3 plus reference TRBV11-2 and TRBJ2-1, the full variable domain is EAGVAQSPRYKIIEKRQSVAFWCNPISGHATLYWYQQILGQGPKLLIQFQNNGVVDDSQLPKDRFSAERLKGVDSTLKIQPAKLEDSAVYLCANSSGLSGGNEQFFGPGTRLTVL.

The rearrangement uses TRBV15 and TRBJ1-2; 7 bases line up with TRBD1. CDR3 size: 12 residues. Looked up from germline, CDR1 is LNHNV and CDR2 is YYDKDF (reference sequence). J was trimmed by 8 bases and V by 4 bases; bases with no gene match: 4. The CDR3 coding sequence is TGTGCCACCAGCATAACAGGGGACGGCTACACCTTC. It specifies CATSITGDGYTF.

This chain links TRBV18 with TRBJ2-5; no reliable D call. Germline V gene lookup returns CDR1 KGHSH and CDR2 LQKENI. Trimming stripped 2 bases from V and 2 bases from J, with 6 bases between. The CDR3 spans 13 residues. Here the CDR3 reads CASSPWKQETQYF. The DNA for the CDR3 is TGTGCCAGCTCACCATGGAAGCAAGAGACCCAGTACTTC.

Many counts were recorded for this clonotype. The chain combines TRBV20-1 with TRBJ2-5, with D hard to call. Trimming stripped 5 bases from V and 0 bases from J, with 10 bases between. Germline V gene data show CDR1 as DFQATT and CDR2 as SNEGSKA (reference sequence). CDR3 length equals 13 residues. The DNA of the CDR3 is TGCAGTGCTCACGGACGGAACCAAGAGACCCAGTACTTC. It translates to CSAHGRNQETQYF.

The sample holds a few counts of this clonotype. The chain recombines TRBV20-1 with TRBJ2-7, with D perhaps matching TRBD2 (5 bases). The CDR3 covers 14 residues. The germline V and J ends were trimmed by 3 bases and 0 bases, with 12 bases remaining between them. The germline V gene has CDR1 DFQATT and CDR2 SNEGSKA (reference sequence). Here the CDR3 reads CSAREVELSYEQYF. For the CDR3, the DNA is TGCAGTGCTAGGGAGGTAGAGCTCTCCTACGAGCAGTACTTC.

This rearrangement joins TRBV6-2 or TRBV6-3 to TRBJ2-5; 8 bases match TRBD1. The CDR3 covers 16 residues. Germline trimming cut 5 bases from V and 11 bases from J; bases unmatched to any gene: 19. CDR1 is MNHEY and CDR2 is SVGEGT in the germline V gene. CDR3 amino acids: CASSPDRDMPYNEQYF. DNA for the CDR3: TGTGCCAGCAGTCCGGACAGGGACATGCCCTACAATGAGCAGTACTTC.

This clonotype was seen only a few times. The chain couples TRBV2 to TRBJ2-5; D possibly matches TRBD1 or TRBD2 (5 bases each). CDR3 length: 15 amino acids. The germline V gene encodes CDR1 SNHLY and CDR2 FYNNEI. V lost 4 bases to trimming and J lost 4 bases, with 16 bases between them. CDR3 in amino acids: CASSGFGRGGETQYF. DNA of the CDR3: TGTGCCAGCAGTGGCTTCGGCCGGGGCGGAGAGACCCAGTACTTC.

Only a few counts were recorded for this clonotype. The V call is TRBV29-1, the J call TRBJ1-4, with 8 bases lining up with TRBD1. Germline loops: CDR1 SQVTM, CDR2 ANQGSEA. The CDR3 runs 13 residues. Trimming cost V 4 bases and J 8 bases; bases outside gene matches: 6. The CDR3: CSVGRGRREKLFF. CDR3 bases: TGCAGCGTTGGCAGGGGGCGGCGGGAAAAACTGTTTTTT.